This T cell receptor (beta chain) was recorded in a study of blood T cell repertoires in COVID-19. Study background: COVID-19 samples, acute and convalescent, were from the United States, Italy and Spain. PBMCs, B-cell-depleted T cells, or T cells provided the cDNA or gDNA that made up the material.

The CDR3 covers 12 residues. Methods used by the authors: Reference gene primer amplification yielded estimated nucleated cell counts. Data came from immunoSEQ multiplex PCR; TCRdb stores just in-frame clones and leaves some out. That table is the source of V, J and clone size, and D and trimming were worked out from the DNA. The sample consists of fewer than 250,000 clones, around 86% of them appearing once. This clone was seen once. The junction departs from the called germline gene at one end, perhaps through a read error. This TCR was recovered from a man aged 55-75 years who had recovered from COVID-19. Sequencing was performed on peripheral blood. The chain uses TRBV12-3 or TRBV12-4 and TRBJ2-3; the D gene is possibly TRBD1 (5 bases). The CDR3 loop is CASSLATETQYF. CDR3 coding DNA: TGTGCCAGCAGTTTAGCGACAGAAACGCAGTATTTT.